This TCR beta chain was observed in a study of cytomegalovirus exposure and HLA in healthy donors. The overall study: Early released data comprised around 79 million unique TCRs from HLA-typed donors. Ancestry clustering placed about 86% of a few hundred genotyped donors in the Caucasian-associated cluster. The study, taken as a whole, reports: Earlier results showed most TCR beta V segments being productive about 87% or about 30% of the time.

Regarding this clone: Its antigen remains unknown.

This CDR3 contains 16 residues. Germline V lookup: CDR1 ENHRY, CDR2 SYGVKD. V was cut by 3 bases and J by 10 bases, with 24 bases left in between. Amplification used 60 Vbeta primers and 13 Jbeta primers. The repertoire was sequenced with immunoSEQ multiplex PCR; TCRdb's copy has only in-frame clones and lacks some. This repertoire includes 150,000 to 200,000 clones. Sequencing used PBMCs. The gene calls are TRBV10-3 and TRBJ1-1, with D possibly being TRBD1 (5 bases). This TCR was recovered from a woman aged 18 to 35 in good health and CMV-seropositive. As DNA, the CDR3 is TGTGCCATCAGTGAAGTGGGCAAGATTCAGGGATCTGTAGCTTTCTTT. Translated, it gives CAISEVGKIQGSVAFF.